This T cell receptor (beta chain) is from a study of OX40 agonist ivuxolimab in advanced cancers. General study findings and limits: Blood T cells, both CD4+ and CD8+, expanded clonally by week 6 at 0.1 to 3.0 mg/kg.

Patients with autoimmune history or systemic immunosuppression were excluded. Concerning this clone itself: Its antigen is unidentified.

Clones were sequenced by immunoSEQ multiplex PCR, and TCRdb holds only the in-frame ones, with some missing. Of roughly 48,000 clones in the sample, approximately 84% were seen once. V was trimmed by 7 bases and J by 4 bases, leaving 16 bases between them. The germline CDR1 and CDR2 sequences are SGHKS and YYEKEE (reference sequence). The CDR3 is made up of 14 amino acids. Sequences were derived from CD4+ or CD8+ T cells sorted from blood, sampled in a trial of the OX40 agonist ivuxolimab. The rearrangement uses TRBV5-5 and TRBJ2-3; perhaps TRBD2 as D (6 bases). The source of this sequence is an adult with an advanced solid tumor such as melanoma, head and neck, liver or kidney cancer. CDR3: CASLKEWGADTQYF. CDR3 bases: TGTGCCAGCCTCAAGGAGTGGGGGGCAGATACGCAGTATTTT.